Below are 17 T cell receptor beta chains sequenced from a single sample in a study of cytomegalovirus exposure and HLA in healthy donors. Amplification used 60 Vbeta primers and 13 Jbeta primers. The data were produced by immunoSEQ multiplex PCR, yet TCRdb's version contains in-frame clones alone and is incomplete. The repertoire includes about 150,000 clones, roughly 76% of them detected once, and roughly 2.9% sits in the top ten. Source material: PBMCs. The receptors originated from a woman aged 25 to 45 in good health and CMV-seronegative.

In this sample, this clone turned up a few times. The rearrangement joins TRBV5-5 to TRBJ1-1; a weak D match, TRBD1 (5 bases). Deletions cut 4 bases from V and 3 bases from J, with 10 bases between. This CDR3 is built from 13 residues. In germline, CDR1 is SGHKS, CDR2 YYEKEE (reference sequence). CDR3 DNA: TGTGCCAGCAGCCGGTCGGGGGACACTGAAGCTTTCTTT. Amino acid sequence: CASSRSGDTEAFF.

The V and J genes are TRBV5-1 and TRBJ2-1; TRBD1 is a possible D gene (6 bases). With 5 bases removed from V and 0 bases from J, the gap between germline ends came to 18 bases. This CDR3 spans 17 amino acids. In germline, CDR1 is SGHRS, CDR2 YFSETQ. The CDR3 is CASRPPGSGDSYNEQFF. CDR3 sequence (DNA): TGCGCCAGCAGGCCGCCAGGGTCAGGGGACTCCTACAATGAGCAGTTCTTC.

The CDR3 nucleotides read TGTGCCAGCAGCTTACCCCCTGCAGGGTTGGAGACCCAGTACTTC. It codes for CASSLPPAGLETQYF. The chain employs TRBV7-2 and TRBJ2-5, with a possible D match to TRBD1 (5 bases). This CDR3 has 15 amino acids. The V gene lost 2 bases and the J gene lost 5 bases, with 15 bases spanning the gap. Germline V gene data show CDR1 as SGHTA and CDR2 as FQGNSA.

This clone appeared a few times. V and J are TRBV2 and TRBJ1-3; 8 bases map to TRBD1. Germline CDR1 SNHLY, CDR2 FYNNEI. The CDR3 has 15 residues. Trimming took 9 bases from V and 2 from J; bases not matched to a gene: 9. The CDR3 DNA reads TGTGCCAGGACCAGGGGGCTGAGGGCTGGAAACACCATATATTTT. Translation: CARTRGLRAGNTIYF.

The rearrangement joins TRBV10-2 to TRBJ2-5; 10 nucleotides agree with TRBD2. The DNA end lines up better with TRBJ2-7; the J call may be wrong. This CDR3 comprises 15 residues. The germline gives CDR1 WSHSY, CDR2 SAAADI. The CDR3 loop is CASSEWPSGSYEQYF. The CDR3 region has the DNA TGCGCCAGCAGTGAGTGGCCTAGCGGGAGCTACGAGCAGTACTTC.

The chain is built from TRBV27 and TRBJ2-7, with D perhaps matching TRBD2 (6 bases). This CDR3 is built from 14 residues. V lost 3 bases, J lost 2 bases, and 11 bases lay in between. Germline loops: CDR1 MNHEY, CDR2 SMNVEV (reference sequence). In DNA, the CDR3 is TGTGCCAGCAGTTTTGGGGACTCCCCCTACGAGCAGTACTTC. As protein: CASSFGDSPYEQYF.

The genes are TRBV7-6 and TRBJ2-3; 7 bases agree with TRBD2. Germline V gene sequence: CDR1 SGHVS, CDR2 FNYEAQ. The CDR3 loop spans 16 amino acids. V was pared by 1 base and J by 4 bases, with 8 bases of the junction left unmatched. The DNA of the CDR3 is TGTGCCAGCAGCTTAGTGGGGCGGGAGAGGTCAGATACGCAGTATTTT. It is translated as CASSLVGRERSDTQYF.

This clone was seen a few times. V and J are TRBV10-3 and TRBJ1-1, with a tentative D call TRBD1 (5 bases). CDR1 and CDR2 (germline): ENHRY, SYGVKD. Trimming cost V 6 bases and J 2 bases, with 13 bases left between them. The CDR3 contains 14 residues. The CDR3 is CAISPAGPNTEAFF. CDR3 DNA: TGTGCCATCAGCCCCGCGGGGCCTAACACTGAAGCTTTCTTT.

V gene TRBV5-6 combines with J gene TRBJ2-5; maybe TRBD1 (6 bases). Germline V gives CDR1 SGHDT, CDR2 YYEEEE. This CDR3 is 14 amino acids long. V shed 4 bases and J shed 2 bases, with 12 bases lying between them. The CDR3: CASSRTGNQETQYF. For the CDR3, the DNA is TGTGCCAGCAGCCGAACAGGGAATCAAGAGACCCAGTACTTC.

The J gene is TRBJ2-7, the V gene TRBV5-5; TRBD2 aligns across 7 bases. With 0 bases clipped from V and 0 bases from J, the junction kept 9 bases outside the gene matches. CDR1 and CDR2 (germline): SGHKS, YYEKEE (reference sequence). The CDR3 has 17 amino acids. The CDR3 sequence: CASSLAGIGGSSYEQYF. CDR3 nucleotides: TGTGCCAGCAGCTTGGCCGGGATCGGGGGGAGCTCCTACGAGCAGTACTTC.

This clone was counted once. Other DNA sequences in the same sample also yield this CDR3. V and J are TRBV7-6 and TRBJ2-7; TRBD1 aligns across 9 bases. The CDR3 runs to 14 residues. Germline CDR1 reads SGHVS; CDR2 reads FNYEAQ. Trimming took 5 bases from V and 2 from J; bases not matched to a gene: 4. CDR3 DNA: TGTGCCAGCAGCAGGGGACAGGGACCCTACGAGCAGTACTTC. This sequence encodes CASSRGQGPYEQYF.

This sequence joins TRBV4-3 and TRBJ2-2; 9 bases match TRBD1. V was pared by 3 bases and J by 7 bases, with 3 bases of the junction left unmatched. This CDR3 has 14 amino acids. Germline V gene sequence: CDR1 LGHNA, CDR2 YSLEER. Here the CDR3 DNA reads TGCGCCAGCAGCCAGTGGACAGGGGACGGGGAGCTGTTTTTT. Encoded protein: CASSQWTGDGELFF.

The chain joins TRBV2 to TRBJ2-3; possibly TRBD2 for D (5 bases). V dropped 9 bases and J dropped 0 bases, with 13 bases sitting between them. Germline CDR1 SNHLY, CDR2 FYNNEI. There are 14 residues in the CDR3. CDR3 nucleotide sequence: TGTGCCAGTCCGAGGGTATCTAGCACAGATACGCAGTATTTT. Its protein is CASPRVSSTDTQYF.

The chain links TRBV29-1 to TRBJ2-4; D uncertain. The CDR3 length is 10 residues. Germline values: CDR1 SQVTM, CDR2 ANQGSEA. V was trimmed by 2 bases and J by 10 bases, leaving 6 bases between them. CDR3 nucleotide sequence: TGCAGCGTTGAACTAGAAATTCAGTACTTC. This codes for CSVELEIQYF. The full variable domain, with the rest looked up from reference TRBV29-1 and TRBJ2-4, is SAVISQKPSRDICQRGTSLTIQCQVDSQVTMMFWYRQQPGQSLTLIATANQGSEATYESGFVIDKFPISRPNLTFSTLTVSNMSPEDSSIYLCSVELEIQYFGAGTRLSVL.

The chain joins TRBV19 to TRBJ2-1; 7 bases fit TRBD2. V shed 3 bases, J shed 7 bases, and the junction held 9 bases outside the gene matches. The CDR3 extends over 15 amino acids. Per the germline V gene, CDR1 is LNHDA and CDR2 is SQIVND (reference sequence). The CDR3 nucleotides read TGTGCCAGTAGTATTGGCGGGAGCGTATTGAATGAGCAGTTCTTC. This codes for CASSIGGSVLNEQFF. The variable domain in full, completed from reference TRBV19 and TRBJ2-1, reads DGGITQSPKYLFRKEGQNVTLSCEQNLNHDAMYWYRQDPGQGLRLIYYSQIVNDFQKGDIAEGYSVSREKKESFPLTVTSAQKNPTAFYLCASSIGGSVLNEQFFGPGTRLTVL.

This chain connects TRBV5-4 to TRBJ1-1, with TRBD1 matching over 8 bases. The germline V gene encodes CDR1 SGHNT and CDR2 YYREEE (reference sequence). J gave up 3 bases and V 0 bases, and 4 bases lay outside the gene matches. This CDR3 spans 15 amino acids. CDR3 coding DNA: TGTGCCAGCAGCTTGGCAGGGGGCGCTTACACTGAAGCTTTCTTT. Its protein product is CASSLAGGAYTEAFF.

This clone has just a few counts. This rearrangement joins TRBV5-5 to TRBJ1-1; no reliable D call. CDR3 length: 12 amino acids. V was trimmed by 5 bases and J by 0 bases, leaving 5 bases between them. Germline CDR1 reads SGHKS; CDR2 reads YYEKEE (reference sequence). The DNA of the CDR3 is TGTGCCAGCAGACTGATGAACACTGAAGCTTTCTTT. Amino acids: CASRLMNTEAFF.